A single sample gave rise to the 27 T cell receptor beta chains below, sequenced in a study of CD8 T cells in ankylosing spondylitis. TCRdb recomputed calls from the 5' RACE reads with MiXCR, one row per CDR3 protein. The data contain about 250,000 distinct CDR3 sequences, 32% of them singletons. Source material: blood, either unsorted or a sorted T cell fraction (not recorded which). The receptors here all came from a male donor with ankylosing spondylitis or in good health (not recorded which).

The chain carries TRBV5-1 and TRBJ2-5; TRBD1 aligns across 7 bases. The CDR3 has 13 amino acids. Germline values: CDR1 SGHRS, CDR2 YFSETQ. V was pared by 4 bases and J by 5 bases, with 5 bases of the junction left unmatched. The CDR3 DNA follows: TGCGCCAGCAGCAATCAGGGGGTCGAGACCCAGTACTTC. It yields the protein CASSNQGVETQYF.

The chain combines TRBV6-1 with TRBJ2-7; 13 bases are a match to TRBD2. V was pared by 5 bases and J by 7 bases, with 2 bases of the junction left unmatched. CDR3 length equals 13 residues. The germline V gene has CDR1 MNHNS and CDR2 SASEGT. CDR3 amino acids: CASSTGLAGEQYF. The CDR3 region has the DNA TGTGCCAGCAGTACGGGACTAGCGGGGGAGCAGTACTTC.

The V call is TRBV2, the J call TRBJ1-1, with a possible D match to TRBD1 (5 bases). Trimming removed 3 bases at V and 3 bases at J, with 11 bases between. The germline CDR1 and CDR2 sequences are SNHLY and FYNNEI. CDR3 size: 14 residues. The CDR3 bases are TGTGCCAGCAGTGAGGGACCCCTGGACACTGAAGCTTTCTTT. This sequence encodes CASSEGPLDTEAFF. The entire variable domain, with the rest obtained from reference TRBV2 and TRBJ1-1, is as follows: EPEVTQTPSHQVTQMGQEVILRCVPISNHLYFYWYRQILGQKVEFLVSFYNNEISEKSEIFDDQFSVERPDGSNFTLKIRSTKLEDSAMYFCASSEGPLDTEAFFGQGTRLTVV.

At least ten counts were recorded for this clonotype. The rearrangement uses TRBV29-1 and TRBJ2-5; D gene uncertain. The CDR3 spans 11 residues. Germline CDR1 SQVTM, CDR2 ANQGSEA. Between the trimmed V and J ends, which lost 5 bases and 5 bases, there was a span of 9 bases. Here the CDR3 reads CSVLGEETQYF. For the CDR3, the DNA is TGCAGCGTTCTGGGTGAGGAGACCCAGTACTTC.

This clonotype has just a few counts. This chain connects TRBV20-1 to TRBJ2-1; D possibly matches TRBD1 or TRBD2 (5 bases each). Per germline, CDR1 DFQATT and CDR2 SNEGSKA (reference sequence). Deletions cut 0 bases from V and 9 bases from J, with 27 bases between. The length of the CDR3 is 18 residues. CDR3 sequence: CSARDPHSRVEGTVEQFF. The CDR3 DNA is TGCAGTGCTAGAGATCCCCACTCCAGGGTCGAGGGTACTGTTGAGCAGTTCTTC.

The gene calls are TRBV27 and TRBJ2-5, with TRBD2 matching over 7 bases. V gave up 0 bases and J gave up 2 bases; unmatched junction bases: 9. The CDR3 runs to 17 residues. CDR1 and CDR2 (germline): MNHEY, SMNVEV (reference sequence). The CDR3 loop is CASSLSSRTRYQETQYF. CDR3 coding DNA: TGTGCCAGCAGTTTATCTTCTCGGACTAGATATCAAGAGACCCAGTACTTC.

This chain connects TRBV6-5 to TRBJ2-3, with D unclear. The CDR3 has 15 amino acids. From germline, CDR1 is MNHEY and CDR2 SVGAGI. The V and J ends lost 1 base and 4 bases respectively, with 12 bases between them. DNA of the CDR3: TGTGCCAGCAGTTACTTACCTAACACGGCAGATACGCAGTATTTT. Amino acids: CASSYLPNTADTQYF.

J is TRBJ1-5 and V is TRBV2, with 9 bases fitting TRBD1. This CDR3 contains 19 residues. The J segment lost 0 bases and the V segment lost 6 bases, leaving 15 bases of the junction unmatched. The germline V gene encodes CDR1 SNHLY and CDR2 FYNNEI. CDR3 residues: CASSGDNPGTGYSNQPQHF. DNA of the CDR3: TGTGCCAGCAGCGGGGACAACCCCGGGACAGGGTATAGCAATCAGCCCCAGCATTTT.

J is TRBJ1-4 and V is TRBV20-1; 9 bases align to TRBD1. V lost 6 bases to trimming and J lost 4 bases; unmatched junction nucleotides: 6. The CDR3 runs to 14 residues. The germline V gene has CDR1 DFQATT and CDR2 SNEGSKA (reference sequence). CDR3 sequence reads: CSAIQGAGNEKLFF. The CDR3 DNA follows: TGCAGTGCGATACAGGGGGCGGGTAATGAAAAACTGTTTTTT.

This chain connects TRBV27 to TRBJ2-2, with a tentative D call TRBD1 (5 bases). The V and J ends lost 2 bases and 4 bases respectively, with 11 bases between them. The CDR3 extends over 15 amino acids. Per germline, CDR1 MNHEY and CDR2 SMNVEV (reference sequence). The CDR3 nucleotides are TGTGCCAGCAGTTTAGTGGGGCGTGTCACCGGGGAGCTGTTTTTT. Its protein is CASSLVGRVTGELFF.

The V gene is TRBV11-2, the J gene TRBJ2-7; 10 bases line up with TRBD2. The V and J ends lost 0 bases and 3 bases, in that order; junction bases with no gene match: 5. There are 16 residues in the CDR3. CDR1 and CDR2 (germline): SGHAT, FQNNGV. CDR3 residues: CASSLESSGGIYEQYF. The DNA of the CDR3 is TGTGCCAGCAGCTTAGAGAGTAGCGGGGGGATCTACGAGCAGTACTTC.

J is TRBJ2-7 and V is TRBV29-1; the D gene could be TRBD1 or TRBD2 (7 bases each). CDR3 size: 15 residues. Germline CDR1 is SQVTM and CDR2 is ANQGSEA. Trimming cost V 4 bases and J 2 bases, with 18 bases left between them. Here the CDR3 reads CSVVQRDSATYEQYF. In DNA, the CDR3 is TGCAGCGTTGTTCAGCGGGACAGTGCCACCTACGAGCAGTACTTC.

CDR3 residues: CASSLVSSGNNEQFF. In nucleotides, the CDR3 is TGTGCCAGCAGCTTAGTCTCTAGCGGAAACAATGAGCAGTTCTTC. The genes are TRBV7-9 and TRBJ2-1, with 7 bases identical to TRBD2. Germline V gene lookup returns CDR1 SEHNR and CDR2 FQNEAQ (reference sequence). With 1 base clipped from V and 5 bases from J, the junction kept 5 bases outside the gene matches. The CDR3 length is 15 residues.

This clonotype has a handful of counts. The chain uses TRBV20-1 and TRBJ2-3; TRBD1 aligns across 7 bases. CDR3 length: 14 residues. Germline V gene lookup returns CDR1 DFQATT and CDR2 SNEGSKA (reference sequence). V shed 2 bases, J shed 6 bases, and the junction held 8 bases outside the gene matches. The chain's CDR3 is CSARQTGTTDTQYF. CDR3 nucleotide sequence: TGCAGTGCTAGACAGACAGGGACCACGGATACGCAGTATTTT.

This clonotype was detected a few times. The chain's CDR3 is CASTNLEGLRFNEQFF. The CDR3 DNA reads as TGTGCCAGCACCAACCTTGAGGGCTTGCGCTTCAATGAGCAGTTCTTC. The chain uses TRBV6-1 and TRBJ2-1; the D gene is possibly TRBD2 (5 bases). Germline V CDR1 and CDR2: MNHNS, SASEGT. Trimming stripped 7 bases from V and 6 bases from J, with 22 bases between. This CDR3 contains 16 residues.

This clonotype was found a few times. The CDR3, as DNA: TGTGCCATCCGGGCCACAGGGGGCGAATTCACCGGGGAGCTGTTTTTT. This translates into CAIRATGGEFTGELFF. This chain links TRBV10-3 with TRBJ2-2, with TRBD1 identical over 9 bases. CDR3 length: 16 residues. The V gene's germline CDR1 is ENHRY and CDR2 SYGVKD. Losses at the gene ends were 8 bases for V and 4 bases for J; bases not matched to a gene: 11.

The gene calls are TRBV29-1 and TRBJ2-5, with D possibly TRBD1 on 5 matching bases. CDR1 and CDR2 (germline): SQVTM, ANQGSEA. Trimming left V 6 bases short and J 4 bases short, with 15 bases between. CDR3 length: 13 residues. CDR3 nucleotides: TGCAGCGTGAAGACAGTCTACCGAGAGACCCAGTACTTC. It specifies CSVKTVYRETQYF.

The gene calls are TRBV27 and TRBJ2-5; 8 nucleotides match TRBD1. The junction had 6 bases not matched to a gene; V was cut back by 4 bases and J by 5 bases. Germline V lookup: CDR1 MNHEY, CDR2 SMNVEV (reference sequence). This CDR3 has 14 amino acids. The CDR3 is CASSSDRGDETQYF. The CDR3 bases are TGTGCCAGCAGTTCAGACAGGGGAGACGAGACCCAGTACTTC.

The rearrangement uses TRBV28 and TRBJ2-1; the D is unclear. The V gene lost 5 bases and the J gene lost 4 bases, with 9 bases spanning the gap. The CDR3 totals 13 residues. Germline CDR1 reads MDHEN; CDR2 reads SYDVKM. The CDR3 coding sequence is TGTGCCAGCAGTCCCGGTGGGTACAATGAGCAGTTCTTC. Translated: CASSPGGYNEQFF.

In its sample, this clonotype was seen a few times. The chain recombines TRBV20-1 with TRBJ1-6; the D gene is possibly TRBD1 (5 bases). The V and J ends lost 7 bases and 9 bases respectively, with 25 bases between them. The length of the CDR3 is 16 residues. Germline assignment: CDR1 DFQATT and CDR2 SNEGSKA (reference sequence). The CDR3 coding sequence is TGCAGTGGGACCATCCTGACGGGGACTCTGGGTTCACCCCTCCACTTT. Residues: CSGTILTGTLGSPLHF.

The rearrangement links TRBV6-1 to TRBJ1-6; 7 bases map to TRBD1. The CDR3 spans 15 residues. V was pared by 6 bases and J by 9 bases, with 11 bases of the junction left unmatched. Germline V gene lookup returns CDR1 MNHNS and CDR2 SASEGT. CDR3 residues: CASSPGDRALSPLHF. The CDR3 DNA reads TGTGCCAGCAGCCCGGGAGACAGGGCGCTTTCACCCCTCCACTTT.

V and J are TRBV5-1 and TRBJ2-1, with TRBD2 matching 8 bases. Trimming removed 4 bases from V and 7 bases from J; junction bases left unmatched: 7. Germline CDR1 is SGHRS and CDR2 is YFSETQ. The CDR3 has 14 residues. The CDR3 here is CASSGEGLVNEQFF. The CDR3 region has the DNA TGCGCCAGCAGCGGGGAGGGACTAGTGAATGAGCAGTTCTTC.

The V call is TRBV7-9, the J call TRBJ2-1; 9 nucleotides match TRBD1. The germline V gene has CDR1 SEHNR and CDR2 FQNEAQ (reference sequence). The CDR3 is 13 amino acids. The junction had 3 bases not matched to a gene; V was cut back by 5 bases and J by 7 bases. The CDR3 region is CASSPGQGNEQFF. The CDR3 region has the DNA TGTGCCAGCAGCCCCGGACAGGGGAATGAGCAGTTCTTC.

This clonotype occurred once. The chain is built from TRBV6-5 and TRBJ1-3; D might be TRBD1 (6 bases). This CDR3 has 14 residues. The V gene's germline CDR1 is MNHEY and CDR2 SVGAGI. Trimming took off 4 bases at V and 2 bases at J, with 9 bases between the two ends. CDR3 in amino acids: CASSLGGTGNTIYF. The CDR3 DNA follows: TGTGCCAGCAGTTTAGGGGGGACTGGAAACACCATATATTTT.

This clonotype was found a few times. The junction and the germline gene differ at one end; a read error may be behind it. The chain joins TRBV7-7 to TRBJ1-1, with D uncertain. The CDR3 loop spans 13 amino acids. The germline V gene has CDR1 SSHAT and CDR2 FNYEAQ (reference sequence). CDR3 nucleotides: TGTGCTAGCAGCTCAGGTCCCGGCACTGAAGCTTTCTTT. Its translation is CASSSGPGTEAFF.

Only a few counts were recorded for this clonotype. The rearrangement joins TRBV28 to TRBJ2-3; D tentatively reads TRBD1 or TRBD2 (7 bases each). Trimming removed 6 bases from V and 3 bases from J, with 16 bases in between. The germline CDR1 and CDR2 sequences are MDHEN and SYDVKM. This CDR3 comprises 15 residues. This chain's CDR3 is CASSPSGGGTDTQYF. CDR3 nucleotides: TGTGCCAGCAGCCCTTCAGGGGGAGGGACAGATACGCAGTATTTT.

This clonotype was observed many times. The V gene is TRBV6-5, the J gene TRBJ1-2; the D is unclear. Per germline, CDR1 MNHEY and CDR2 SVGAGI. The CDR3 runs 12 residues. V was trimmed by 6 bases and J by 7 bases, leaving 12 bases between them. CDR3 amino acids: CASRRRLGGYTF. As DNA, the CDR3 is TGTGCCAGCAGACGCCGCTTAGGTGGCTACACCTTC.